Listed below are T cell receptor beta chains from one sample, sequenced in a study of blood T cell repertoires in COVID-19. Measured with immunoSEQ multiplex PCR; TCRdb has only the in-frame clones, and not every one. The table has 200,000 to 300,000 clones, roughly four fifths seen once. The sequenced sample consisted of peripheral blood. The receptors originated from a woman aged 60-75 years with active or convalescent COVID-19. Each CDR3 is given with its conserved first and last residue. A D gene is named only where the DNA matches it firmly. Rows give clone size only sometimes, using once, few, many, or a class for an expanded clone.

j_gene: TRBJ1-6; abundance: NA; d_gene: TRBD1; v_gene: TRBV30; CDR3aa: CAWRGQGNSPLHF; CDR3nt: TGTGCCTGGAGGGGACAGGGCAATTCACCCCTCCACTTT
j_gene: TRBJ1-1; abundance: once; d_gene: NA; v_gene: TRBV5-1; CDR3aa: CASSPLQAMNTEAFF; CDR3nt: TGCGCCAGCAGCCCTTTACAGGCTATGAACACTGAAGCTTTCTTT
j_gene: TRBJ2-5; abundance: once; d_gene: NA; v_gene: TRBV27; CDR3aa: CASRRGRTGGASETQYF; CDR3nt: TGTGCCAGCAGAAGGGGACGAACTGGGGGGGCGTCGGAGACCCAGTACTTC
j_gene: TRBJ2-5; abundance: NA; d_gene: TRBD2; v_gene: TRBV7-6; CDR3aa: CASSLIAGGWETQYF; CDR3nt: TGTGCCAGCAGCTTAATAGCGGGGGGCTGGGAGACCCAGTACTTC
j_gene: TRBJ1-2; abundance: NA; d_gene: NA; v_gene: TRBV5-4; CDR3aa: CASSPLGERYGYTF; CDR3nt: TGTGCCAGCAGCCCGTTAGGGGAACGATATGGCTACACCTTC
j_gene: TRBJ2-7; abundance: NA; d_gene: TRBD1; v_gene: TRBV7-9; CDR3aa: CASSLVEGAEQYF; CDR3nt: TGTGCCAGCAGCTTAGTTGAGGGGGCCGAGCAGTACTTC
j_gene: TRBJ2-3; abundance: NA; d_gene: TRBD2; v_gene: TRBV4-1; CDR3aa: CASSHISGGAEDTQYF; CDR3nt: TGCGCCAGCAGCCATATTAGCGGGGGGGCCGAAGATACGCAGTATTTT
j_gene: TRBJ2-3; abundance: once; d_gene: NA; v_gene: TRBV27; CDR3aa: CTTGSAGDTQYF; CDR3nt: TGTACAACAGGGTCAGCAGGAGATACGCAGTATTTT
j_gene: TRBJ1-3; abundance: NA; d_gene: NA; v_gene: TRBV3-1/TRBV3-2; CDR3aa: CASSQSFGNTIYF; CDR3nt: TGTGCCAGCAGCCAATCCTTCGGAAACACCATATATTTT
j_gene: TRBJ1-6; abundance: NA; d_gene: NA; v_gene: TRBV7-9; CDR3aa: CASSREALNSPLHF; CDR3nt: TGTGCCAGCAGCCGTGAGGCCTTGAATTCACCCCTCCACTTT
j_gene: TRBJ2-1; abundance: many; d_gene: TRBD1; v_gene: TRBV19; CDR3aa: CASSMGGQGPYNEQFF; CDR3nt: TGTGCCAGTAGTATGGGGGGACAGGGTCCCTACAATGAGCAGTTCTTC
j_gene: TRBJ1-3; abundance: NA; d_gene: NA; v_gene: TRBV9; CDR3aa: CASSVERVDRSSGNTIYF; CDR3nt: TGTGCCAGCAGCGTAGAAAGGGTCGACAGGAGCTCTGGAAACACCATATATTTT
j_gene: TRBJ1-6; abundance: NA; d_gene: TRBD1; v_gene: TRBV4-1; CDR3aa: CASSQGQGYNSPLHF; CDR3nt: TGCGCCAGCAGCCAAGGACAGGGCTATAATTCACCCCTCCACTTT
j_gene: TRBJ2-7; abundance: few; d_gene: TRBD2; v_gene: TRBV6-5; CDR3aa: CATREVPTRYEQYF; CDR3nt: TGTGCCACCCGGGAGGTGCCAACCCGCTACGAGCAGTACTTC
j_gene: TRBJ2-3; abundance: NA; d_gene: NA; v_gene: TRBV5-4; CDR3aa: CASSSPAVDSTDTQYF; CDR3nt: TGTGCCAGCAGCTCCCCCGCGGTGGATAGCACAGATACGCAGTATTTT
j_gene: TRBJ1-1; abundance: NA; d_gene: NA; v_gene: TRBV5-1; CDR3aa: CASSLDPLTWGGTEAFF; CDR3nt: TGCGCCAGCAGCTTAGATCCTCTTACCTGGGGAGGGACTGAAGCTTTCTTT
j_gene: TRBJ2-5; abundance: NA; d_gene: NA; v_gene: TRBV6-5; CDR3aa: CASSIGAGQGETQYF; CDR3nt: TGTGCCAGCAGTATAGGGGCAGGCCAGGGGGAGACCCAGTACTTC
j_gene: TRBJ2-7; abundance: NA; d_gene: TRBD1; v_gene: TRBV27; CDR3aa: CASRFQDRGREQYF; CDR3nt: TGTGCCAGCAGATTCCAGGACAGGGGTCGCGAGCAGTACTTC
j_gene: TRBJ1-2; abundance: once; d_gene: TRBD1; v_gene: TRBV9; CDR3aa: CASSVSPGQGYGYTF; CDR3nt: TGTGCCAGCAGCGTATCCCCGGGACAGGGCTATGGCTACACCTTC
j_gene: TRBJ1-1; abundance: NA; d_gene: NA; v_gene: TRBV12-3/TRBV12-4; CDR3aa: CASSGQYTEAFF; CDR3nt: TGTGCCAGCAGCGGACAGTACACTGAAGCTTTCTTT
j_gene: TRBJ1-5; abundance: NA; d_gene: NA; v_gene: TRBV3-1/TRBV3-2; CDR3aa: CASSQVGRDSYSNQPQHF; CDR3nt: TGTGCCAGCAGCCAAGTGGGGCGGGATTCATATAGCAATCAGCCCCAGCATTTT
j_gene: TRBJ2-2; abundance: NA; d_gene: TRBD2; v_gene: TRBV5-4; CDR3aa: CASSPSSGGRGGELFF; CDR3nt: TGTGCCAGCAGCCCATCTAGCGGGGGCCGGGGCGGGGAGCTGTTTTTT
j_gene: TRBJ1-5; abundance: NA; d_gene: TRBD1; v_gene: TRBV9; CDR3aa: CASSGQGNNQPQHF; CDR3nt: TGTGCCAGCAGCGGACAGGGAAACAATCAGCCCCAGCATTTT
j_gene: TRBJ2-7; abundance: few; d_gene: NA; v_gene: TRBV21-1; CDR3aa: CASSKESRPGYEQYF; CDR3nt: TGTGCCAGCAGCAAAGAGAGCAGGCCAGGTTACGAGCAGTACTTC
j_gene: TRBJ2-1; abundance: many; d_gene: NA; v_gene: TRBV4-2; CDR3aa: CASSRSDGGEQFF; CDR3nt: TGTGCCAGCAGCCGATCGGATGGAGGTGAGCAGTTCTTC
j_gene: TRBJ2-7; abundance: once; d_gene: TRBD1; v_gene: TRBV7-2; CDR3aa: CASSLAVTGYEQYF; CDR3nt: TGTGCCAGCAGCTTAGCGGTGACAGGGTACGAGCAGTACTTC
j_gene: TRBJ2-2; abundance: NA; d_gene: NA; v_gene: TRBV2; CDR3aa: CASAVERANTGELFF; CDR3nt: TGTGCCAGCGCTGTGGAGCGGGCGAACACCGGGGAGCTGTTTTTT
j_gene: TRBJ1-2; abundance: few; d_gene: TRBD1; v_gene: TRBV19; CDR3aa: CASKKQGARYGYTF; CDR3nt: TGTGCCAGTAAGAAACAGGGGGCGCGCTATGGCTACACCTTC
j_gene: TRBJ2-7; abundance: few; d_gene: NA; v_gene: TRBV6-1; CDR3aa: CASSEGPPSSYEQYF; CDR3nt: TGTGCCAGCAGTGAAGGGCCCCCAAGCTCCTACGAGCAGTACTTC
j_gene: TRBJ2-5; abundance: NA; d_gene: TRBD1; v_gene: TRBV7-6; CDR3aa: CASSSGQGRKYWYQETQYF; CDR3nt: TGTGCCAGCAGCTCGGGACAGGGAAGAAAGTACTGGTACCAAGAGACCCAGTACTTC
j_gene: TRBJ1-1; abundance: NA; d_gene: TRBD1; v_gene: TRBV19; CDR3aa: CASSDRVNPNTEAFF; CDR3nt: TGTGCCAGTTCGGACAGGGTTAACCCGAACACTGAAGCTTTCTTT
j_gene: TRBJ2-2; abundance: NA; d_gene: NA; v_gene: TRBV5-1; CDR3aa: CASRGVVNTGELFF; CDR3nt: TGCGCCAGCAGAGGAGTAGTTAACACCGGGGAGCTGTTTTTT
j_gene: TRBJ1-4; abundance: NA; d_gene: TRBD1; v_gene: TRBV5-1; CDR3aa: CASRGTGAGEKLFF; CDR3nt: TGCGCCAGCAGAGGGACAGGGGCGGGAGAAAAACTGTTTTTT
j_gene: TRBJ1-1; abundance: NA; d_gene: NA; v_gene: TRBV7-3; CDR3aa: CASSRTPNTEAFF; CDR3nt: TGTGCCAGCAGCCGGACACCGAACACTGAAGCTTTCTTT
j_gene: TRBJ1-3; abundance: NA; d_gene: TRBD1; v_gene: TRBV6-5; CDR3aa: CASRIGQGAGNTIYF; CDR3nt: TGTGCCAGCAGGATTGGACAGGGTGCTGGAAACACCATATATTTT
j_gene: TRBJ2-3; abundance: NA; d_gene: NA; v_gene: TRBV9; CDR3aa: CASSVEAGFATDTQYF; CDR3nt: TGTGCCAGCAGCGTAGAGGCGGGCTTCGCCACAGATACGCAGTATTTT